One T cell receptor (beta chain) is described in this entry. What it recognizes is unknown. The entry originates in a study of cytomegalovirus exposure and HLA in healthy donors. General observations from the study: It was assumed in the presence/absence analyses that sequencing depth was roughly uniform across donors. The study carried out a later analysis of TCR beta sequences. It associated approximately 16,000 of them with specific HLA alleles at a false discovery rate of 0.05.

60 Vbeta and 13 Jbeta primers were used in PCR. Measured with immunoSEQ multiplex PCR; TCRdb has only the in-frame clones, and not every one. The table lists 74,000 or so clones, 65% to 70% of them singletons. This sequence originates from a woman aged 25-40 years in good health and CMV-seronegative. The sample comprised PBMCs.

The CDR3 bases are TGTGCCAGCAAGGTCGCAGGGGGTTACACTGAAGCTTTCTTT. Amino acids: CASKVAGGYTEAFF. J is TRBJ1-1 and V is TRBV28; 7 bases agree with TRBD1. Trimming cost V 7 bases and J 3 bases; bases outside gene matches: 8. The CDR3 extends over 14 amino acids. Germline V lookup: CDR1 MDHEN, CDR2 SYDVKM.